The 25 T cell receptor beta chains in this list originate from one sample, sequenced in a study of cytomegalovirus exposure and HLA in healthy donors. Amplification used 60 Vbeta primers and 13 Jbeta primers. Clones were sequenced by immunoSEQ multiplex PCR, and TCRdb holds only the in-frame ones, with some missing. The data show around 200,000 clones, over 75% seen once. Sequenced material: PBMCs. These receptor sequences come from a girl aged 2 to 9 in good health and CMV-seronegative.

The chain has TRBV29-1 and TRBJ2-1, with TRBD2 identical over 7 bases. The germline V gene has CDR1 SQVTM and CDR2 ANQGSEA. J lost 7 bases, V lost 1 base, and 7 bases had no gene match. The length of the CDR3 is 14 residues. This chain's CDR3 is CSVEGKNGGNEQFF. CDR3 nucleotides: TGCAGCGTTGAAGGTAAAAACGGGGGGAATGAGCAGTTCTTC.

This clone was detected a few times. This sequence joins TRBV6-1 and TRBJ1-2; D possibly corresponds to TRBD1 (5 bases). CDR3 length: 13 residues. Trimming shortened V by 6 bases and J by 6 bases, and 14 bases separated the two germline ends. Germline V gene sequence: CDR1 MNHNS, CDR2 SASEGT. CDR3 sequence: CASRADTVHGYTF. Written as DNA, the CDR3 is TGTGCCAGCAGGGCGGACACGGTGCATGGCTACACCTTC.

The rearrangement uses TRBV23-1 and TRBJ1-1; 10 bases line up with TRBD1. TRBV23-1 is treated as an ORF (open reading frame) with a function not yet certain. This CDR3 is 18 amino acids long. Trimming removed 4 bases from V and 5 bases from J; junction bases left unmatched: 16. The CDR3 loop is CASSPGTGDVEEETEAFF. In DNA, the CDR3 is TGCGCCAGCAGTCCCGGGACAGGGGATGTAGAGGAGGAGACTGAAGCTTTCTTT.

The rearrangement joins TRBV6-1 to TRBJ2-7; 12 bases fit TRBD2. The V gene's germline CDR1 is MNHNS and CDR2 SASEGT. The CDR3 is 13 residues long. The ends lost 7 bases at V and 6 bases at J; junction bases unmatched: 4. This CDR3 reads CASKTTSGSEQYF. CDR3 DNA: TGTGCCAGCAAAACGACTAGCGGGAGCGAGCAGTACTTC.

This rearrangement joins TRBV11-3 to TRBJ2-5; perhaps TRBD1 as D (6 bases). From germline, CDR1 is SGHNT and CDR2 YENEEA. CDR3 length equals 13 residues. V lost 5 bases to trimming and J lost 3 bases, with 10 bases between them. The CDR3, as DNA: TGTGCCAGCAGCCCTGGACAGAAAGAGACCCAGTACTTC. This translates into CASSPGQKETQYF.

The CDR3 loop is CAWRESGLSNQPQHF. DNA for the CDR3: TGTGCCTGGAGGGAATCAGGGTTAAGCAATCAGCCCCAGCATTTT. The chain is built from TRBV30 and TRBJ1-5; D is perhaps TRBD1 (5 bases). This CDR3 spans 15 amino acids. With 3 bases removed from V and 1 base from J, the gap between germline ends came to 13 bases. Germline loops: CDR1 GTSNPN, CDR2 SVGIG (reference sequence).

The V gene is TRBV7-3, the J gene TRBJ1-1; D may be TRBD1 (6 bases). V gave up 5 bases and J gave up 3 bases, with 10 bases separating them. This CDR3 is 13 amino acids long. Germline CDR1 is SGHTA and CDR2 is FQGTGA. As DNA, the CDR3 is TGTGCCAGCAGCCCCAGGGGAGACACTGAAGCTTTCTTT. Residues: CASSPRGDTEAFF.

This rearrangement joins TRBV27 to TRBJ2-7; TRBD1 aligns across 11 bases. This CDR3 comprises 17 residues. V gave up 2 bases and J gave up 6 bases; unmatched junction bases: 12. Germline loops: CDR1 MNHEY, CDR2 SMNVEV (reference sequence). CDR3 loop: CASSLTPPGQGVSEQYF. For the CDR3, the DNA is TGTGCCAGCAGTTTAACACCTCCGGGACAGGGGGTAAGCGAGCAGTACTTC.

On this clone: One end of the junction does not line up with germline, which may come from a read error. This chain links TRBV6-1 with TRBJ2-7; D unresolved. The CDR3 consists of 13 residues. CDR1 and CDR2 from the germline V gene are MNHNS and SASEGT. The CDR3 region is CASSEGIPYEQYF. CDR3 DNA: TGTGCCAGCAGCGAAGGTATTCCCTACGAGCAGTACTTC.

This clone was seen only once. The chain is built from TRBV6-4 and TRBJ2-3; tentative D call: TRBD1 (6 bases). V was cut by 8 bases and J by 1 base, with 13 bases left in between. There are 14 residues in the CDR3. The germline gives CDR1 MRHNA, CDR2 SNTAGT. Here the CDR3 reads CASSGAVGTDTQYF. As DNA, the CDR3 is TGTGCCAGCTCAGGGGCTGTAGGCACAGATACGCAGTATTTT.

The chain is built from TRBV2 and TRBJ1-1, with TRBD1 matching 11 bases. Trimming at V came to 5 bases and at J to 4 bases, leaving 6 bases not matched to a gene. The CDR3 spans 15 residues. CDR1 is SNHLY, CDR2 FYNNEI, per germline. The CDR3 DNA follows: TGTGCCAGCAGTCCGGGACAGGGGGGCCTCACTGAAGCTTTCTTT. It specifies CASSPGQGGLTEAFF. The entire variable domain, with the rest obtained from reference TRBV2 and TRBJ1-1, is as follows: EPEVTQTPSHQVTQMGQEVILRCVPISNHLYFYWYRQILGQKVEFLVSFYNNEISEKSEIFDDQFSVERPDGSNFTLKIRSTKLEDSAMYFCASSPGQGGLTEAFFGQGTRLTVV.

The V and J genes are TRBV10-3 and TRBJ2-1; a possible D gene is TRBD1 (5 bases). CDR1 and CDR2 (germline): ENHRY, SYGVKD. The CDR3 has 15 residues. V was trimmed by 4 bases and J by 4 bases, leaving 14 bases between them. CDR3 in amino acids: CAISGPKTVYNEQFF. CDR3 coding DNA: TGTGCCATCAGTGGTCCCAAGACAGTTTACAATGAGCAGTTCTTC.

This clone has only a few counts. The chain recombines TRBV6-5 with TRBJ2-3; D possibly corresponds to TRBD2 (5 bases). Germline CDR1 MNHEY, CDR2 SVGAGI. This CDR3 comprises 14 residues. Trimming shortened V by 4 bases and J by 1 base, and 9 bases separated the two germline ends. DNA for the CDR3: TGTGCCAGCAGTTTTCGGCGGGGCACAGATACGCAGTATTTT. This codes for CASSFRRGTDTQYF.

This chain joins TRBV6-5 and TRBJ2-5; 10 nucleotides agree with TRBD1. In germline, CDR1 is MNHEY, CDR2 SVGAGI. Unmatched junction bases numbered 9, after V lost 2 bases and J lost 6 bases. The CDR3 covers 16 residues. The CDR3 protein is CASSYARDRGSKTQYF. The DNA of the CDR3 is TGTGCCAGCAGTTACGCCCGGGACAGGGGAAGCAAGACCCAGTACTTC.

The chain uses TRBV29-1 and TRBJ2-3; 7 nucleotides agree with TRBD2. The CDR3 has 13 amino acids. Germline assignment: CDR1 SQVTM and CDR2 ANQGSEA. The trim removed 6 bases at V and 2 bases at J, leaving 5 bases unmatched. The CDR3 sequence: CSVRTRLTDTQYF. CDR3 bases: TGCAGCGTGCGGACTAGGCTCACAGATACGCAGTATTTT.

The chain combines TRBV5-1 with TRBJ1-1; D not resolved. Germline CDR1 is SGHRS and CDR2 is YFSETQ. The CDR3 spans 13 residues. Between the trimmed V and J ends, which lost 2 bases and 3 bases, there was a span of 8 bases. Here the CDR3 DNA reads TGCGCCAGCAGCTTCGAGGGATACACTGAAGCTTTCTTT. The encoded protein is CASSFEGYTEAFF.

This clone was recorded a few times. The sample has other DNA sequences that encode this CDR3 too. This chain joins TRBV19 and TRBJ1-1; no reliable D call. Germline CDR1 LNHDA, CDR2 SQIVND (reference sequence). V was shortened by 3 bases and J by 1 base, with 6 bases between the two germline ends. The CDR3 is 13 amino acids. The CDR3: CASSMGANTEAFF. For the CDR3, the DNA is TGTGCCAGTAGTATGGGCGCGAACACTGAAGCTTTCTTT.

This clone was counted a single time. V is TRBV9 and J is TRBJ2-1, with TRBD2 identical over 10 bases. V lost 2 bases and J lost 5; bases outside the gene matches: 4. CDR3 length: 15 residues. CDR1 and CDR2 from the germline V gene are SGDLS and YYNGEE. The CDR3 is CASSVSAGGHNEQFF. In nucleotides, the CDR3 is TGTGCCAGCAGCGTTTCAGCGGGGGGGCACAATGAGCAGTTCTTC.

The CDR3 bases are TGTGCCAGCAGCTTGGATCCGGGATACGAGCAGTACTTC. As protein: CASSLDPGYEQYF. The chain uses TRBV5-4 and TRBJ2-7; D possibly corresponds to TRBD2 (5 bases). The CDR3 length is 13 residues. Germline lookup yields CDR1 SGHNT and CDR2 YYREEE (reference sequence). V lost 0 bases to trimming and J lost 4 bases, with 8 bases between them.

V is TRBV27 and J is TRBJ1-1; D perhaps matches TRBD1 (6 bases). The V end was cut by 10 bases, the J end by 6 bases, with 33 bases between. Germline lookup yields CDR1 MNHEY and CDR2 SMNVEV (reference sequence). The CDR3 has 18 amino acids. The CDR3 region is CATGRLTTTDGGPAEAFF. CDR3 DNA sequence: TGTGCCACCGGGCGGTTAACAACGACAGACGGGGGGCCCGCTGAAGCTTTCTTT.

Written as DNA, the CDR3 is TGTGCCAGCAGTGAAGAGGGCGGGCCCAATCAGCCCCAGCATTTT. Translation: CASSEEGGPNQPQHF. The gene calls are TRBV2 and TRBJ1-5; D unresolved. The germline CDR1 and CDR2 sequences are SNHLY and FYNNEI. Trimming took 1 base from V and 3 from J, leaving 10 bases between them. The CDR3 runs 15 residues.

The rearrangement links TRBV6-6 to TRBJ1-2, with 10 bases matching TRBD1. CDR1 is MNHNY, CDR2 SVGAGI, per germline (reference sequence). Trimming at V came to 5 bases and at J to 5 bases, leaving 11 bases not matched to a gene. The CDR3 has 16 amino acids. The chain's CDR3 is CASSADRGWVEYGYTF. The CDR3 nucleotides are TGTGCCAGCAGTGCGGACAGGGGGTGGGTGGAATATGGCTACACCTTC.

This clone has just one count. CDR3 coding DNA: TGTGCCAGCAGCTTGCCGGGGTCGGACGAGCAGTACTTC. Protein sequence: CASSLPGSDEQYF. The chain recombines TRBV5-6 with TRBJ2-7; tentative D call: TRBD2 (5 bases). The CDR3 has 13 amino acids. Germline V gives CDR1 SGHDT, CDR2 YYEEEE. V lost 1 base, J lost 5 bases, and 10 bases lay in between.

The chain has TRBV19 and TRBJ1-1; 9 bases match TRBD1. The CDR3 has 16 amino acids. J was trimmed by 5 bases and V by 6 bases; bases with no gene match: 13. From germline, CDR1 is LNHDA and CDR2 SQIVND (reference sequence). The CDR3: CASSPRKTGGLTEAFF. The CDR3 DNA follows: TGTGCCAGTAGCCCCCGTAAAACAGGGGGCTTAACTGAAGCTTTCTTT.

The chain recombines TRBV5-6 with TRBJ1-6; 10 bases are shared with TRBD1. The CDR3 is 16 residues long. Germline trimming cut 4 bases from V and 4 bases from J; bases unmatched to any gene: 5. CDR1 and CDR2 from the germline V gene are SGHDT and YYEEEE. The DNA of the CDR3 is TGTGCCAGCAGCCCCCGGGACAGGGGATATAATTCACCCCTCCACTTT. As protein: CASSPRDRGYNSPLHF.